These T cell receptor beta chains were read from a single sample in a study of shared clonotypes between healthy human individuals. The method was immunoSEQ multiplex PCR; TCRdb's version includes in-frame clones alone and lacks a portion of them. The profile shows 1.5 million to 2.5 million clones, over 85% of them singletons. Material for sequencing was naive CD8+ T cells sorted from blood. These receptors were taken from a man younger than 35 in good health. Both conserved end residues are part of each CDR3. D genes are given only for firm matches. Part of the rows lack a size; the others show once, few, many or a class for expanded clones.

CASSIGTGGLGTEAFF TGTGCCAGTAGTATTGGGACAGGGGGCTTGGGCACTGAAGCTTTCTTT . TRBJ1-1 TRBD1 TRBV19
CASSLVPQGPYEQYF TGTGCCAGCAGCCTGGTTCCGCAGGGTCCCTACGAGCAGTACTTC . TRBJ2-7 . TRBV28
CASSTTGLDSPLHF TGTGCCAGTAGTACGACAGGGCTCGATTCACCCCTCCACTTT . TRBJ1-6 TRBD1 TRBV19
CASSFLTGYEQYF TGTGCCAGCAGCTTTTTAACAGGCTACGAGCAGTACTTC . TRBJ2-7 . TRBV5-6
CASSLLGASNTGELFF TGTGCCAGTAGTTTATTGGGGGCGTCGAACACCGGGGAGCTGTTTTTT . TRBJ2-2 . TRBV19
CASSPHPDSTTNEKLFF TGTGCCAGCAGCCCGCACCCCGACAGTACAACTAATGAAAAACTGTTTTTT . TRBJ1-4 . TRBV7-6
CASSMGSEVADTQYF TGTGCCAGTAGTATGGGTTCGGAGGTAGCAGATACGCAGTATTTT . TRBJ2-3 . TRBV19
CSVVEGSYGYTF TGCAGCGTAGTGGAGGGGAGCTATGGCTACACCTTC . TRBJ1-2 . TRBV29-1
CSATSLETQYF TGCAGCGCGACGTCTTTGGAGACCCAGTACTTC . TRBJ2-5 . TRBV29-1
CASTGLESYNSPLHF TGTGCCAGCACGGGGCTTGAAAGCTATAATTCACCCCTCCACTTT few TRBJ1-6 . TRBV6-5
CASSISDYNEQFF TGTGCCAGCAGCATTTCCGACTACAATGAGCAGTTCTTC . TRBJ2-1 . TRBV11-3
CASSQVGMGYGYTF TGCGCCAGCAGCCAAGTGGGGATGGGGTATGGCTACACCTTC . TRBJ1-2 . TRBV4-3
CASSLRPGQMNTEAFF TGCGCCAGCAGCTTGCGGCCCGGACAGATGAACACTGAAGCTTTCTTT . TRBJ1-1 . TRBV5-1
CASSLYGQQNTEAFF TGCGCCAGCAGCTTGTATGGACAACAGAACACTGAAGCTTTCTTT . TRBJ1-1 . TRBV5-1
CASSLGENRDIENGNTIYF TGCGCCAGCAGCTTGGGGGAAAACCGGGACATCGAAAATGGAAACACCATATATTTT . TRBJ1-3 . TRBV5-1
CASSVPGLAGRDEQFF TGTGCCAGCAGCGTACCGGGACTAGCGGGTAGGGATGAGCAGTTCTTC . TRBJ2-1 TRBD2 TRBV9
CASTSKRDPSTDTQYF TGTGCCAGCACTTCTAAGCGGGATCCTAGCACAGATACGCAGTATTTT . TRBJ2-3 TRBD2 TRBV5-4
CASSPSGGSNTGELFF TGTGCCAGCAGCCCAAGCGGGGGCTCGAACACCGGGGAGCTGTTTTTT . TRBJ2-2 TRBD2 TRBV9
CASSPRLAGHDEQYF TGTGCCAGCAGCCCCAGACTAGCGGGACATGACGAGCAGTACTTC . TRBJ2-7 TRBD2 TRBV9
CASKVAGRTEAFF TGTGCCAGCAAGGTGGCAGGGAGGACTGAAGCTTTCTTT . TRBJ1-1 . TRBV6-1
CASSPFPALNSPLHF TGTGCCAGCAGCCCATTCCCCGCGTTGAATTCACCCCTCCACTTT once TRBJ1-6 . TRBV6-5
CASSKAFIGRTKNIQYF TGTGCCAGCAGCAAAGCTTTCATTGGGCGAACCAAAAACATTCAGTACTTC . TRBJ2-4 . TRBV21-1
CASSEVQDSYEQYF TGTGCCAGCAGTGAAGTCCAGGACTCCTACGAGCAGTACTTC . TRBJ2-7 . TRBV6-1
CASSLEGPEQYF TGCGCCAGCAGCTTGGAAGGGCCCGAGCAGTACTTC . TRBJ2-7 . TRBV5-1
CASSSPTGVNTEAFF TGTGCCAGCAGTTCCCCGACAGGTGTGAACACTGAAGCTTTCTTT once TRBJ1-1 . TRBV6-5